This T cell receptor beta chain comes out of a study of blood T cells in healthy people across ages. Findings and caveats of the study: With age, beta diversity per million T cells declined roughly linearly, significantly by about 40.

Remarks on this clonotype: Its antigen is unknown.

Trimming at V came to 5 bases and at J to 4 bases, leaving 2 bases not matched to a gene. CDR3 size: 12 residues. The germline gives CDR1 DFQATT, CDR2 SNEGSKA (reference sequence). It was with a sample-barcoded 5' primer and a J-beta primer mix that a second PCR of roughly 7 to 12 cycles was run. Each TCR beta cDNA got a 12-nucleotide random molecular identifier. A single record per CDR3 protein comes from TCRdb applying MiXCR to the 5' RACE reads. The data hold 980,000 or so distinct CDR3 sequences, with around 48% observed a single time. The specimen sequenced was blood. The sequence derives from a man younger than 40 in good health. The chain uses TRBV20-1 and TRBJ1-2, with 9 positions matching TRBD1. In DNA form, the CDR3 reads TGCAGTGCTCGACAGGGGGTCTATGGCTACACCTTC. Amino acids: CSARQGVYGYTF.